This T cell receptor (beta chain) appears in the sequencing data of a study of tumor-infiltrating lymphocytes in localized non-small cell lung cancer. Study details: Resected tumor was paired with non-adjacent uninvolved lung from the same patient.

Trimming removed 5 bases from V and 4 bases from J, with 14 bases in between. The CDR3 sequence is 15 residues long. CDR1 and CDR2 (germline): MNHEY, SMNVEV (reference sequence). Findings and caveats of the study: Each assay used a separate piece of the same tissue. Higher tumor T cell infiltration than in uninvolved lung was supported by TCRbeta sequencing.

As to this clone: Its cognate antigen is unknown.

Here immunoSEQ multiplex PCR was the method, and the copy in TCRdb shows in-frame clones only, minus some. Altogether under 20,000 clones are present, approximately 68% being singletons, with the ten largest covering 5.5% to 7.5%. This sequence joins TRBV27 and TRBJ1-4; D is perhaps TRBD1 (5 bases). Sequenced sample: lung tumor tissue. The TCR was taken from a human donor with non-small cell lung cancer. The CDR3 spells CASSPSGTYNEKLFF. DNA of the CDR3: TGTGCCAGCAGTCCATCCGGGACCTATAATGAAAAACTGTTTTTT.